This paragraph covers one TCR beta chain sequence. This sample is drawn from a study of blood T cell repertoires in COVID-19. At the level of the study: T cells, B-cell-depleted T cells, or PBMCs supplied cDNA or gDNA.

This CDR3 has 18 residues. The ends lost 1 base at V and 1 base at J; junction bases unmatched: 3. CDR1 and CDR2 from the germline V gene are MGHRA and YSYEKL. Libraries were prepared by immunoSEQ multiplex PCR; TCRdb keeps only in-frame clonotypes and omits some of them. The repertoire holds about 150,000 clones, with around 89% as singletons. The rearrangement links TRBV4-1 to TRBJ2-3; 15 bases are a match to TRBD2. The sequence came from an older woman with active COVID-19. Sequenced: peripheral blood. In DNA form, the CDR3 reads TGCGCCAGCAGCCAAGTGGGACTAGCGGGAGGCGGCACAGATACGCAGTATTTT. Its protein product is CASSQVGLAGGGTDTQYF.